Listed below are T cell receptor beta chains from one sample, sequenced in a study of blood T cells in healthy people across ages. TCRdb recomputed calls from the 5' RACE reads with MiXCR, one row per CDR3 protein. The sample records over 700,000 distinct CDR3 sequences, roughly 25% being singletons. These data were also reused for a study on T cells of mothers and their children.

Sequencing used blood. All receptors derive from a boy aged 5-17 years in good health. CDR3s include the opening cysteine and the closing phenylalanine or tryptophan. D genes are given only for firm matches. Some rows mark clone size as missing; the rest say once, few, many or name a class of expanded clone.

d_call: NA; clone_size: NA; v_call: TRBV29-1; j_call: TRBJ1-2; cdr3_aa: CSVEFRGSGGYTF; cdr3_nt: TGCAGCGTTGAATTCAGGGGATCGGGAGGCTACACCTTC
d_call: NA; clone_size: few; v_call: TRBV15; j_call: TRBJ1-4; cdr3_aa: CATTTRKEANEKLFF; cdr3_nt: TGTGCCACCACTACTCGAAAGGAGGCGAATGAAAAACTGTTTTTT
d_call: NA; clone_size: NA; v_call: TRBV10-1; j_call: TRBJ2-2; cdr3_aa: CASSSRANTGELFF; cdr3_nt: TGCGCCAGCAGTAGCCGGGCGAACACCGGGGAGCTGTTTTTT
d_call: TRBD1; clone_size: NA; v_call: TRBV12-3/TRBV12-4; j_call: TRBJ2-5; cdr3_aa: CASSSTSTGDLQETQYF; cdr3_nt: TGTGCCAGCAGTTCCACTTCGACAGGGGACTTACAAGAGACCCAGTACTTC
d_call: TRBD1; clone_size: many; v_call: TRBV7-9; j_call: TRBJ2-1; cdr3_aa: CASRPDRGRHEQFF; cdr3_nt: TGTGCCAGCAGACCAGACAGGGGGAGGCATGAGCAGTTCTTC
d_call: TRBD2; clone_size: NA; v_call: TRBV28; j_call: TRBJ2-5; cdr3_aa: CASSFLADKEETQYF; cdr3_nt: TGTGCCAGCAGTTTCCTAGCGGACAAGGAGGAGACCCAGTACTTC
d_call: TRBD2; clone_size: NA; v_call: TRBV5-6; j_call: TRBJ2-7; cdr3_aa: CASSTATSGIYEQYF; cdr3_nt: TGTGCCAGCAGCACCGCGACTAGCGGGATTTACGAGCAGTACTTC
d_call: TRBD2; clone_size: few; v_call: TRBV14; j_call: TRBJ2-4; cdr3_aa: CASSNPGLAENIQYF; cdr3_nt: TGTGCCAGCAGCAATCCGGGACTAGCAGAAAACATTCAGTACTTC
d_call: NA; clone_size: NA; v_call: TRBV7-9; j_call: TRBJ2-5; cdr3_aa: CASSLSQKETQYF; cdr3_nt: TGTGCCAGCAGCTTGAGTCAGAAAGAGACCCAGTACTTC
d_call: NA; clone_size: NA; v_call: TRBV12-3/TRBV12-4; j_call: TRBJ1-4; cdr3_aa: CASSLFFTAGEKLFF; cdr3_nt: TGTGCCAGCAGTTTGTTTTTTACAGCAGGGGAAAAACTGTTTTTT
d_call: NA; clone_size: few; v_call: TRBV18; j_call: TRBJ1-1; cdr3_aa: CASSNNTGQGLNTEAFF; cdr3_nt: TGTGCCAGCTCGAATAATACGGGCCAGGGATTGAACACTGAAGCTTTCTTT
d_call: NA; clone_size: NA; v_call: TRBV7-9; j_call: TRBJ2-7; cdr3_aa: CASSPRADVGEQYF; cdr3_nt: TGTGCCAGCAGCCCCCGGGCAGACGTAGGCGAGCAGTACTTC
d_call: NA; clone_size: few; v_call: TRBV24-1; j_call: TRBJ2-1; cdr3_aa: CATSGSTNRIEQFF; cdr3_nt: TGTGCCACCAGTGGTTCCACGAACCGAATTGAGCAGTTCTTC
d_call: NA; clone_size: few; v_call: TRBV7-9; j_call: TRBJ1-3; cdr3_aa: CASSSYSRISGNTIYF; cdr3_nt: TGTGCCAGCAGCTCCTACTCGCGGATTTCTGGAAACACCATATATTTT
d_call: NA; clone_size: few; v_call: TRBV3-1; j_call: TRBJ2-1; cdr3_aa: CASSQGAGRDNEQFF; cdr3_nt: TGTGCCAGCAGCCAAGGAGCGGGCCGAGACAATGAGCAGTTCTTC
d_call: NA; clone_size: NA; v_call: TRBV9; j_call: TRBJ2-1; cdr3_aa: CASSVADGVSYNEQFF; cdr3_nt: TGTGCCAGCAGCGTAGCGGACGGAGTCTCCTACAATGAGCAGTTCTTC
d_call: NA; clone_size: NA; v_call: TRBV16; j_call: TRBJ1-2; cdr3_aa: CASSLRHDGYTF; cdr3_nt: TGTGCCAGCAGCCTTCGACACGATGGCTACACCTTC
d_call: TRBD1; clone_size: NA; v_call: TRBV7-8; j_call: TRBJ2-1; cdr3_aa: CASSLKGARNEQFF; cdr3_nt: TGTGCCAGCAGCTTAAAGGGGGCAAGGAATGAGCAGTTCTTC
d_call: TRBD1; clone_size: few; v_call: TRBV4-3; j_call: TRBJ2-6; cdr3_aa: CASSQGTGRSGANVLTF; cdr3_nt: TGCGCCAGCAGCCAAGGGACAGGCCGATCCGGGGCCAACGTCCTGACTTTC
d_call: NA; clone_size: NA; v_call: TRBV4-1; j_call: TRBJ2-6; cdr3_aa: CASSQQTSPGANVLTF; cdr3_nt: TGCGCCAGCAGCCAACAGACATCTCCTGGGGCCAACGTCCTGACTTTC
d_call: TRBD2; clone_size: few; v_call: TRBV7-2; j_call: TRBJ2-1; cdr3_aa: CASGQPGLAGNNEQFF; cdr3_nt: TGTGCCAGCGGCCAGCCGGGACTAGCGGGAAATAATGAGCAGTTCTTC
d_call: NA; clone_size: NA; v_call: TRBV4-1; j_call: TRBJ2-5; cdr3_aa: CASSQEMVQTAQYF; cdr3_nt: TGCGCCAGCAGCCAAGAAATGGTGCAGACGGCCCAGTACTTC
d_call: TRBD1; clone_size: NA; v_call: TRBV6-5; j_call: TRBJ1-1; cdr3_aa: CASTRGLDTEAFF; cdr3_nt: TGTGCCAGCACAAGGGGGCTGGACACTGAAGCTTTCTTT
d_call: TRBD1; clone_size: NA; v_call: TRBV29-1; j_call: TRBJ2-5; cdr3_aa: CSVVQGETQYF; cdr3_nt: TGCAGCGTTGTACAGGGGGAGACCCAGTACTTC
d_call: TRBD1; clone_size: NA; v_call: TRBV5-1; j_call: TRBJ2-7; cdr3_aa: CASSPWPGQGATYEQYF; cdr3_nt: TGCGCCAGCAGCCCTTGGCCAGGTCAGGGGGCAACCTACGAGCAGTACTTC
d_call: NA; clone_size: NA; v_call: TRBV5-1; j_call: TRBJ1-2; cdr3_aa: CASSLETGPGGYTF; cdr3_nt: TGCGCCAGCAGCTTGGAGACAGGTCCTGGCGGCTACACCTTC
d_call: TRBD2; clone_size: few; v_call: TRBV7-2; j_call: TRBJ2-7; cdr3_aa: CASSLLAGGPYEQYF; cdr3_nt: TGTGCCAGCAGCTTGCTAGCGGGGGGGCCCTACGAGCAGTACTTC
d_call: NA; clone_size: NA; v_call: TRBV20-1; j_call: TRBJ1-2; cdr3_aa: CSARAYDPADYGYTF; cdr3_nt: TGCAGTGCTAGAGCCTACGACCCGGCGGACTATGGCTACACCTTC
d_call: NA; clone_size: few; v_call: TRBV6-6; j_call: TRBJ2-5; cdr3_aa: CASSYRRGDPGAQYF; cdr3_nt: TGTGCCAGCAGTTACAGGAGGGGGGACCCAGGGGCCCAGTACTTC
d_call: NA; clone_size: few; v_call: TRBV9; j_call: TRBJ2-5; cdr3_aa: CASSRTGRGETQYF; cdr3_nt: TGTGCCAGCAGCCGAACAGGTCGCGGAGAGACCCAGTACTTC
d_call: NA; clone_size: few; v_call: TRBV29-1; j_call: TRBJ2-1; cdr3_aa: CSVPMNPGRYFHEQFF; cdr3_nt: TGCAGCGTACCAATGAACCCGGGACGCTATTTTCATGAGCAGTTCTTC
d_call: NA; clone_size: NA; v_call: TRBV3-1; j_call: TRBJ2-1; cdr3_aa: CASSWEGGGRNEQFF; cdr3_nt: TGTGCCAGCAGCTGGGAAGGGGGAGGTAGGAATGAGCAGTTCTTC
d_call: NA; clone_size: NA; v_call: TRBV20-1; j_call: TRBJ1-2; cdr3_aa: CSASGGYGYTF; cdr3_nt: TGCAGTGCTAGTGGGGGCTATGGCTACACCTTC
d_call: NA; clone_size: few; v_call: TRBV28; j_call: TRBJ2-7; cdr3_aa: CASQDSYEQYF; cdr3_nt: TGTGCCAGCCAGGACAGTTACGAGCAGTACTTC
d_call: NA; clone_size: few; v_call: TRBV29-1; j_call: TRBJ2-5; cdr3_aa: CSALGGPGEQYF; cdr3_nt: TGCAGCGCCCTGGGGGGTCCGGGTGAGCAGTACTTC
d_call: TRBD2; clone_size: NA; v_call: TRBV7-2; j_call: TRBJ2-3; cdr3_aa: CASSLGALAEADTQYF; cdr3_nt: TGTGCCAGCAGCTTAGGGGCACTAGCGGAGGCAGATACGCAGTATTTT
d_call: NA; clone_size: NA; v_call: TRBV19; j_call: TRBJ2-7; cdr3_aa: CASSISVGIGVYEQYF; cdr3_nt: TGTGCCAGTAGTATCAGTGTCGGGATAGGTGTGTACGAGCAGTACTTC
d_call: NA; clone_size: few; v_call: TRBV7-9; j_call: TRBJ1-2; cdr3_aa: CASSLVENYGYTF; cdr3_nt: TGTGCCAGCAGCTTAGTAGAAAACTATGGCTACACCTTC
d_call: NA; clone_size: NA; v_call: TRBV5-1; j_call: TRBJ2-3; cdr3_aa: CASSFPEGTDTQYF; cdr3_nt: TGCGCCAGCAGCTTCCCGGAGGGCACAGATACGCAGTATTTT
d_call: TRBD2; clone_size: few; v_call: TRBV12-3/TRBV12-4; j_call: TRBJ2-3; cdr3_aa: CASRASGSGKDTQYF; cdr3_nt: TGTGCCAGCAGAGCTAGCGGGTCCGGGAAAGATACGCAGTATTTT
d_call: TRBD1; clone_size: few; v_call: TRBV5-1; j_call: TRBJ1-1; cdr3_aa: CASSFRGPNTEAFF; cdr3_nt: TGCGCCAGCAGCTTCAGGGGGCCGAACACTGAAGCTTTCTTT
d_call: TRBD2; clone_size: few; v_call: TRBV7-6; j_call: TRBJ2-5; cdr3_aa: CASSPPGAGGPETQYF; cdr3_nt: TGTGCCAGCAGCCCCCCGGGGGCGGGAGGACCAGAGACCCAGTACTTC
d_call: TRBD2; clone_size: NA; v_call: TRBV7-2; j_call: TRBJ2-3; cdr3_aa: CASSTPSGASTDTQYF; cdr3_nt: TGTGCCAGCAGCACCCCTAGCGGGGCTAGCACAGATACGCAGTATTTT
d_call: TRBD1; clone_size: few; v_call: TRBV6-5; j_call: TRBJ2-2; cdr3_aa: CASSRDSLTGELFF; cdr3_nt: TGTGCCAGCAGTCGGGACAGTTTAACCGGGGAGCTGTTTTTT
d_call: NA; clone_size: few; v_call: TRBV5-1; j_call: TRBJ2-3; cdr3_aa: CASTKPSRTDTQYF; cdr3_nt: TGCGCCAGCACGAAGCCATCTCGCACAGATACGCAGTATTTT
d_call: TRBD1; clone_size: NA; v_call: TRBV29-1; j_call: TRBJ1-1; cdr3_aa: CSVEGAGTGAGNTEAFF; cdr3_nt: TGCAGCGTTGAAGGAGCCGGGACAGGGGCGGGGAACACTGAAGCTTTCTTT
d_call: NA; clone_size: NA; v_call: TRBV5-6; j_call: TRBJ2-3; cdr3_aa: CASSLATGTSDTQYF; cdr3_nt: TGTGCCAGCAGCTTGGCTACCGGGACTTCAGATACGCAGTATTTT
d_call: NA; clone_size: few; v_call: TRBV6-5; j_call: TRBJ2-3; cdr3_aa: CASSYSKAVTDTQYF; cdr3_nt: TGTGCCAGCAGTTACTCGAAGGCGGTCACAGATACGCAGTATTTT
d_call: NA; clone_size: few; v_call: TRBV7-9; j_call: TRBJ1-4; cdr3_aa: CASSRSSASTNEKLFF; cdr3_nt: TGTGCCAGCAGCCGCTCTTCGGCCTCAACTAATGAAAAACTGTTTTTT
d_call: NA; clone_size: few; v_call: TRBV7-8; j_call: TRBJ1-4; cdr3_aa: CASSLASGWGAEKLFF; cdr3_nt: TGTGCCAGCAGCTTAGCTTCAGGTTGGGGTGCTGAAAAACTGTTTTTT